Sequencing of this T cell receptor beta chain was carried out in a study of blood T cell repertoires in COVID-19. Background on the study: Specimens from acute and convalescent COVID-19 originated in the United States, Italy and Spain. Sources were T cells, B-cell-depleted T cells, or PBMCs; the material itself was cDNA or gDNA.

The germline V gene has CDR1 MRHNA and CDR2 SNTAGT. Trimming removed 3 bases from V and 4 bases from J, with 9 bases in between. The CDR3 totals 13 residues. Original handling: Estimation of nucleated cell counts relied on the amplification of reference gene primers. Here immunoSEQ multiplex PCR was the method, and the copy in TCRdb shows in-frame clones only, minus some. From that table come the V and J calls and clone size; the DNA was used to work out D and trimming. Of some 37,000 clones in the sample, 81% were seen once. This chain links TRBV6-4 with TRBJ1-1, with D unresolved. Sequences were obtained from peripheral blood. The receptor was isolated from a man aged 80 or over with active or convalescent COVID-19. CDR3 sequence (DNA): TGTGCCAGCAGTGAGCTGGAGGGCACTGAAGCTTTCTTT. Translation gives CASSELEGTEAFF.